This section outlines one T cell receptor (beta chain) sequence together with its context. This record belongs to a study of OX40 agonist ivuxolimab in advanced cancers. Background on the study: Ivuxolimab, an antibody that agonizes OX40 (CD134), was administered to the patients.

The length of the CDR3 is 15 residues. The V end lost 1 base, the J end lost 8 bases, and 14 bases lay between the germline ends. Germline lookup yields CDR1 MNHEY and CDR2 SVGAGI. The table came from immunoSEQ multiplex PCR; TCRdb's copy has only in-frame clones and leaves some out. The sample includes 95,000 to 150,000 clones, around 91% of them seen just once. The chain employs TRBV6-5 and TRBJ1-4; D remains ambiguous. The source of this sequence is an adult with an advanced solid tumor such as melanoma, head and neck, liver or kidney cancer. This sample comprised CD4+ or CD8+ T cells sorted from blood, obtained in a trial of the OX40 agonist ivuxolimab. The CDR3 loop reads CASSYYGRRPEKLFF. DNA for the CDR3: TGTGCCAGCAGTTACTACGGCCGAAGACCCGAAAAACTGTTTTTT.